This T cell receptor beta chain was sequenced in a study of blood T cell repertoires in COVID-19. Across the study: COVID-19 samples, acute and convalescent, were from the United States, Italy and Spain.

Germline V gene data show CDR1 as SGHRS and CDR2 as YFSETQ. V lost 5 bases to trimming and J lost 1 base; unmatched junction nucleotides: 6. CDR3 length: 17 amino acids. Individuals drawn from around 24 US areas were roughly 18 to 95 years old. Repertoires were generated with immunoSEQ multiplex PCR, while TCRdb's copy carries only in-frame clones and drops some. The profile covers 200,000 to 250,000 clones, with roughly 84% appearing a single time and 5.5% to 7.5% taken by the ten largest. This sequence was found in a woman between 40 and 50 years old who had recovered from COVID-19. The sequencing input was PBMCs or T cells enriched from blood (not recorded which). The chain has TRBV5-1 and TRBJ2-3, with 14 nucleotides matching TRBD2. In DNA, the CDR3 is TGCGCCAGCAGTTCCGGGACTAGCGGGAGCGGCACAGATACGCAGTATTTT. It yields the protein CASSSGTSGSGTDTQYF.